This is a list of T cell receptor beta chains from one sample in a study of OX40 agonist ivuxolimab in advanced cancers. Some clones are missing from TCRdb's copy, which holds only in-frame ones; the method was immunoSEQ multiplex PCR. The sample includes about 120,000 clones, 85% to 90% of them seen just once. The specimen was CD4+ or CD8+ T cells sorted from blood, collected in a trial of the OX40 agonist ivuxolimab. These receptors originate from an adult with an advanced solid tumor such as melanoma, head and neck, liver or kidney cancer. CDR3s include the opening cysteine and the closing phenylalanine or tryptophan. D genes are given only for firm matches. Not all rows give a size; the values are once, few, many and, for expanded clones, a class.

TRBJ1-5,.,TRBD1,TRBV28,CASSTGGAGNQPQHF,TGTGCCAGCAGCACAGGGGGCGCCGGCAATCAGCCCCAGCATTTT
TRBJ2-6,.,.,TRBV28,CASSSSSNRRGANVLTF,TGTGCCAGCAGTTCCTCGTCAAACCGTCGGGGGGCCAACGTCCTGACTTTC
TRBJ2-5,.,.,TRBV27,CASSLSTGGAETQYF,TGTGCCAGCAGTTTATCGACGGGGGGCGCGGAGACCCAGTACTTC
TRBJ1-2,.,TRBD1,TRBV27,CASSSRTGEFYGYTF,TGTGCCAGCAGTTCCAGGACAGGAGAATTCTATGGCTACACCTTC
TRBJ2-7,.,.,TRBV7-3,CASSSPVRGRYEQYF,TGTGCCAGCAGCTCCCCCGTTCGGGGGAGGTACGAGCAGTACTTC
TRBJ2-7,.,.,TRBV18,CASSGGASSSYEQYF,TGTGCCAGCTCAGGAGGGGCCTCAAGCTCCTACGAGCAGTACTTC
TRBJ2-3,.,TRBD1,TRBV29-1,CSVEAWDRGQIDTQYF,TGCAGCGTTGAAGCCTGGGACAGGGGGCAGATAGATACGCAGTATTTT
TRBJ2-5,.,TRBD2,TRBV6-5,CASTRLAGRGETQYF,TGTGCCAGCACCCGACTAGCGGGAAGGGGAGAGACCCAGTACTTC
TRBJ1-4,.,.,TRBV19,CATRGGSTNEKLFF,TGTGCCACCCGGGGGGGCTCAACTAATGAAAAACTGTTTTTT
TRBJ2-1,.,TRBD1,TRBV4-3,CASSQEDTGTAYNEQFF,TGCGCCAGCAGCCAGGAAGACACCGGGACAGCATACAATGAGCAGTTCTTC
TRBJ2-3,.,.,TRBV7-6,CASRGAVRTDTQYF,TGTGCCAGCAGGGGGGCAGTCCGCACAGATACGCAGTATTTT
TRBJ2-5,.,.,TRBV18,CASSPPRGETQYF,TGTGCCAGCTCACCCCCCCGGGGAGAGACCCAGTACTTC
TRBJ2-5,.,TRBD1,TRBV28,CASMGQGRKTQYF,TGTGCCAGCATGGGACAGGGGAGAAAGACCCAGTACTTC
TRBJ2-1,.,TRBD1,TRBV4-3,CASSQATGEKWNEQFF,TGCGCCAGCAGCCAAGCCACAGGGGAAAAATGGAATGAGCAGTTCTTC
TRBJ2-2,.,.,TRBV10-3,CAISDRKGKANTGELFF,TGTGCCATCAGTGACCGGAAGGGGAAAGCGAACACCGGGGAGCTGTTTTTT
TRBJ1-6,.,.,TRBV10-3,CAISEHKNLGDRRSSYNSPLHF,TGTGCCATCAGTGAGCATAAGAATCTTGGGGACCGAAGGAGCTCCTATAATTCACCCCTCCACTTT
TRBJ2-3,.,TRBD2,TRBV7-7,CASSSGLAGLGDTQYF,TGTGCCAGCAGCTCGGGACTAGCGGGCCTTGGGGATACGCAGTATTTT
TRBJ1-4,.,TRBD1,TRBV18,CASSPPGQGNEKLFF,TGTGCCAGCTCACCGCCGGGACAGGGAAATGAAAAACTGTTTTTT
TRBJ2-3,few,TRBD2,TRBV2,CASSEGTSDVDTQYF,TGTGCCAGCAGTGAAGGGACTAGCGATGTAGATACGCAGTATTTT
TRBJ2-7,.,.,TRBV7-2,CASSLDHIYEQYF,TGTGCCAGCAGCTTGGACCATATCTACGAGCAGTACTTC
TRBJ1-4,.,.,TRBV30,CAWNTGGAVGEKLFF,TGTGCCTGGAATACGGGAGGGGCCGTGGGTGAAAAACTGTTTTTT
TRBJ2-2,.,.,TRBV11-1,CASSSHSMETGELFF,TGTGCCAGCAGCTCCCACTCGATGGAGACCGGGGAGCTGTTTTTT
TRBJ1-6,.,.,TRBV25-1,CASSESKVDSPLHF,TGTGCCAGCAGTGAATCTAAAGTAGATTCACCCCTCCACTTT
TRBJ1-1,few,.,TRBV20-1,CSATGYTEAFF,TGCAGTGCTACAGGGTACACTGAAGCTTTCTTT
TRBJ2-3,.,TRBD1,TRBV6-6,CASSDPGQGTDTQYF,TGTGCCAGCAGCGACCCCGGACAGGGAACAGATACGCAGTATTTT
TRBJ2-7,.,.,TRBV28,CASSYPLTEPSYEQYF,TGTGCCAGCAGTTATCCCCTGACAGAACCTTCCTACGAGCAGTACTTC
TRBJ2-7,.,TRBD2,TRBV28,CASRKGGDHEQYF,TGTGCCAGCAGAAAGGGAGGGGACCACGAGCAGTACTTC
TRBJ1-3,.,.,TRBV7-2,CASSPQGYSGNTIYF,TGTGCCAGCAGCCCACAGGGTTATTCTGGAAACACCATATATTTT
TRBJ2-7,.,TRBD1,TRBV5-4,CASSTGQGLREQYF,TGTGCCAGCAGCACTGGACAGGGGTTGCGCGAGCAGTACTTC
TRBJ2-5,.,.,TRBV7-3,CASSLTAQKETQYF,TGTGCCAGCAGCTTAACGGCACAGAAAGAGACCCAGTACTTC
TRBJ2-7,.,TRBD1,TRBV7-2,CASSSGQGTYEQYF,TGTGCCAGCAGCTCCGGACAGGGCACCTACGAGCAGTACTTC
TRBJ2-7,.,.,TRBV9,CASSVAEGSAYEQYF,TGTGCCAGCAGCGTAGCGGAAGGGTCCGCCTACGAGCAGTACTTC
TRBJ1-3,.,.,TRBV4-3,CASSQDRGRGNTIYF,TGCGCCAGCAGCCAAGATCGAGGAAGGGGGAACACCATATATTTT
TRBJ1-6,.,.,TRBV4-1,CASSQDRDSSPLHF,TGCGCCAGCAGCCAAGATCGGGATAGCTCACCCCTCCACTTT
TRBJ1-1,once,.,TRBV28,CASRSGTPTLAAFF,TGTGCCAGCAGGTCCGGGACACCAACCCTGGCAGCTTTCTTT
TRBJ2-5,.,.,TRBV6-5,CASSPPRTGETQYF,TGTGCCAGCAGCCCGCCCCGGACGGGGGAGACCCAGTACTTC
TRBJ2-3,.,.,TRBV7-8,CASSPRRGSDTQYF,TGTGCCAGCAGCCCCCGAAGGGGGTCAGATACGCAGTATTTT
TRBJ1-2,.,.,TRBV7-2,CASSLIQGNGYTF,TGTGCCAGCAGCTTAATTCAGGGGAACGGCTACACCTTC
TRBJ2-7,.,.,TRBV6-5,CASAGGNRVLYEQYF,TGTGCCAGCGCCGGGGGGAACAGGGTACTCTACGAGCAGTACTTC
TRBJ1-5,.,.,TRBV7-8,CASSLDPAASYSNQPQHF,TGTGCCAGCAGCTTAGATCCAGCAGCAAGTTATAGCAATCAGCCCCAGCATTTT
TRBJ2-1,.,TRBD1,TRBV11-2,CASSPQGYEQFF,TGTGCCAGCAGCCCACAGGGGTATGAGCAGTTCTTC
TRBJ1-4,few,TRBD1,TRBV28,CASSAGQAATNEKLFF,TGTGCCAGCAGTGCCGGACAGGCTGCAACTAATGAAAAACTGTTTTTT
TRBJ2-7,.,.,TRBV7-7,CASSVDIFSYEQYF,TGTGCCAGCAGCGTAGACATTTTCTCCTACGAGCAGTACTTC
TRBJ2-1,.,.,TRBV6-5,CASSYRQRNEQFF,TGTGCCAGCAGTTATAGACAGAGGAATGAGCAGTTCTTC
TRBJ1-5,few,TRBD1,TRBV30,CAWSGTGDQPQHF,TGTGCCTGGAGCGGGACAGGGGATCAGCCCCAGCATTTT